These T cell receptor beta chains were read from a single sample in a study of T cell repertoires in cytomegalovirus infection. TCRdb itself ran the reads through MiXCR, one entry per CDR3 protein. This table holds 500,000 or so distinct CDR3 sequences, about 17% found once. What was sequenced was CD8+ T cells from PBMCs. These receptors all come from a human donor in good health (CMV status not recorded). Some clones in this sample may be carry-over from other donors' samples. Each CDR3 is given with its conserved first and last residue. Fields, in order: V gene, J gene, clone size, D gene, CDR3 DNA, CDR3 protein. The D gene is left open where the match is weak. Part of the rows lack a size; the others show once, few, many or a class for expanded clones.

>TRBV6-5|TRBJ2-1|few|NA
TGTGCCAGCAGTTACTCGCCGGGAGATCTAAATGAGCAGTTCTTC
CASSYSPGDLNEQFF
>TRBV7-9|TRBJ1-6|many|TRBD1
TGTGCCAGCAGCTGGGACAGGGGCATGTCACCCCTCCACTTT
CASSWDRGMSPLHF
>TRBV2|TRBJ2-3|many|TRBD2
TGTGCCAGCAGTGGGACTAGCGGGATCACAGATACGCAGTATTTT
CASSGTSGITDTQYF
>TRBV7-9|TRBJ1-2|many|NA
TGTGCCAGCAGCCCCCCGGGGCAGGCGATCTATGGCTACACCTTC
CASSPPGQAIYGYTF
>TRBV28|TRBJ1-5|many|NA
TGTGCCAGCAGCTTCGAGGGGAAAATCTTATACCAGCCCCAGCATTTT
CASSFEGKILYQPQHF
>TRBV10-3|TRBJ2-3|few|TRBD2
TGTGCCATCAGTGACCCACTAGCGGGGGGCCGCGATACGCAGTATTTT
CAISDPLAGGRDTQYF
>TRBV19|TRBJ1-2|many|NA
TGTGCCAGTAGTTCCTGGACCTCCCGGGATGGCTACACCTTC
CASSSWTSRDGYTF
>TRBV7-3|TRBJ2-1|many|NA
TGTGCCAGCAGCTCCGCGGGGGAGCAGTTCTTC
CASSSAGEQFF
>TRBV11-2|TRBJ2-5|many|NA
TGTGCCAGCAGCTCCCTACGGGCTGAAGAGACCCAGTACTTC
CASSSLRAEETQYF
>TRBV6-2/TRBV6-3|TRBJ2-7|NA|TRBD1
TGTGCCAGCAGTTACTCCCGGACAGGGGGAAACGAGCAGTACTTC
CASSYSRTGGNEQYF
>TRBV20-1|TRBJ2-7|NA|TRBD1
TGCAGTGCAAGGGACAGAAAGGGACCCTACGAGCAGTACTTC
CSARDRKGPYEQYF
>TRBV7-6|TRBJ2-6|many|NA
TGTGCCAGCAGCTTAGAGGCATGGGGCTCTGGGGCCAACGTCCTGACTTTC
CASSLEAWGSGANVLTF
>TRBV19|TRBJ2-1|NA|TRBD2
TGTGTCCGACTAGCGGGAGGGAATGAGCAGTTCTTC
CVRLAGGNEQFF
>TRBV27|TRBJ2-7|few|NA
TGTGCCAGCAGTTTACTCGACACAAGGTACGAGCAGTACTTC
CASSLLDTRYEQYF
>TRBV6-6|TRBJ2-1|NA|NA
TGTGCCAGCAGCCGGACCGGGGATGAGCAGTTCTTC
CASSRTGDEQFF
>TRBV24-1|TRBJ2-3|NA|TRBD1
TGTGCCACCAGTCCGGGACAGACAGATACGCAGTATTTT
CATSPGQTDTQYF
>TRBV4-1|TRBJ2-7|NA|NA
TGCGCCAGCAGCCCTCCCTCAAGTGCGGAGCAGTACTTC
CASSPPSSAEQYF